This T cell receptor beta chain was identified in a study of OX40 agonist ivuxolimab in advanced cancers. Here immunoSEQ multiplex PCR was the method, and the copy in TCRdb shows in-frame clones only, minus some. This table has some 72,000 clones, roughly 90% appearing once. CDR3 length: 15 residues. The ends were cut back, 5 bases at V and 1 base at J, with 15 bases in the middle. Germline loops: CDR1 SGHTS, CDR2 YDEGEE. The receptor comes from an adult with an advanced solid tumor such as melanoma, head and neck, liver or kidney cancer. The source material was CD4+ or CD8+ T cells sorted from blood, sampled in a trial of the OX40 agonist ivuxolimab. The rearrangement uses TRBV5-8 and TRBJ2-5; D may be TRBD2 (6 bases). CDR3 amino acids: CASSPGSAGQETQYF. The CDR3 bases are TGTGCCAGCAGTCCGGGGTCAGCGGGCCAAGAGACCCAGTACTTC.